These 11 T cell receptor beta chains came from one sample sequenced in a study of cytomegalovirus exposure and HLA in healthy donors. Both 60 Vbeta primers and 13 Jbeta primers went into the PCR. Data came from immunoSEQ multiplex PCR; TCRdb stores just in-frame clones and leaves some out. The sample records more than 85,000 clones, less than 80% being singletons. Sample: PBMCs. Receptors originate from a man in his forties in good health and CMV-seronegative.

This sequence joins TRBV9 and TRBJ2-3; D perhaps matches TRBD2 (6 bases). CDR1 SGDLS and CDR2 YYNGEE come from the germline V gene. The CDR3 is made up of 15 amino acids. V lost 0 bases, J lost 1 base, and 9 bases lay in between. CDR3 amino acids: CASSVGGGGTDTQYF. For the CDR3, the DNA is TGTGCCAGCAGCGTAGGTGGAGGGGGCACAGATACGCAGTATTTT. Full variable domain (missing parts from reference TRBV9 and TRBJ2-3): DSGVTQTPKHLITATGQRVTLRCSPRSGDLSVYWYQQSLDQGLQFLIQYYNGEERAKGNILERFSAQQFPDLHSELNLSSLELGDSALYFCASSVGGGGTDTQYFGPGTRLTVL.

This chain connects TRBV7-2 to TRBJ2-5; 11 bases fit TRBD2. Germline trimming cut 2 bases from V and 2 bases from J; bases unmatched to any gene: 10. The CDR3 is 18 amino acids. Germline V lookup: CDR1 SGHTA, CDR2 FQGNSA. The CDR3 DNA reads as TGTGCCAGCAGCTTAACCTCGAGACTAGCGGGGAAACAAGAGACCCAGTACTTC. This sequence encodes CASSLTSRLAGKQETQYF.

The rearrangement joins TRBV28 to TRBJ1-2, with 8 bases that match TRBD1. The CDR3 length is 14 residues. In germline, CDR1 is MDHEN, CDR2 SYDVKM. V was pared by 3 bases and J by 8 bases, with 8 bases of the junction left unmatched. The CDR3 DNA follows: TGTGCCAGCAGTTTCGCCACAGGGGGGCGCGGCTACACCTTC. Translating it yields CASSFATGGRGYTF.

This clone was detected once. This chain links TRBV18 with TRBJ1-1, with D unclear. Trimming took 3 bases from V and 4 from J, leaving 18 bases between them. Germline values: CDR1 KGHSH, CDR2 LQKENI. The CDR3 is 16 residues long. The CDR3 is CASSPEITSRGTEAFF. The CDR3 DNA reads as TGTGCCAGCTCACCCGAAATCACCTCCCGGGGCACTGAAGCTTTCTTT. Filled out from reference TRBV18 and TRBJ1-1, the complete variable domain reads NAGVMQNPRHLVRRRGQEARLRCSPMKGHSHVYWYRQLPEEGLKFMVYLQKENIIDESGMPKERFSAEFPKEGPSILRIQQVVRGDSAAYFCASSPEITSRGTEAFFGQGTRLTVV.

V and J are TRBV6-5 and TRBJ1-6; TRBD1 might be the D (6 bases). Per the germline V gene, CDR1 is MNHEY and CDR2 is SVGAGI. The CDR3 consists of 14 residues. The V end was cut by 5 bases, the J end by 10 bases, with 15 bases between. CDR3 protein: CASSGGAGVSPLHF. In DNA, the CDR3 is TGTGCCAGCAGTGGTGGGGCAGGGGTCTCACCCCTCCACTTT.

This clone was seen a few times. Mismatch with germline at one junction end may stem from a read error. The chain joins TRBV27 to TRBJ2-2, with 8 nucleotides matching TRBD2. Germline V gene data show CDR1 as MNHEY and CDR2 as SMNVEV (reference sequence). The CDR3 consists of 16 residues. Here the CDR3 reads CASIPAKRERDRGAVF. The CDR3 DNA is TGTGCCAGCATTCCCGCTAAGCGGGAGAGGGACCGGGGAGCTGTTTTT.

The gene calls are TRBV7-9 and TRBJ2-2; 9 nucleotides align to TRBD1. In germline, CDR1 is SEHNR, CDR2 FQNEAQ (reference sequence). Trimming took 4 bases from V and 6 from J; bases not matched to a gene: 9. This CDR3 contains 16 residues. The CDR3 loop is CASSSTGQGRAGELFF. The CDR3 DNA reads TGTGCCAGCAGCTCGACGGGACAGGGACGGGCCGGGGAGCTGTTTTTT.

The J gene is TRBJ2-6, the V gene TRBV6-4; TRBD1 might be the D (5 bases). CDR1 is MRHNA and CDR2 is SNTAGT in the germline V gene. The CDR3 has 18 residues. V lost 3 bases to trimming and J lost 2 bases, with 17 bases between them. In DNA, the CDR3 is TGTGCCAGCAGTGATCGTCTGGCAGGGCACCCTGGGGCCAACGTCCTGACTTTC. Its protein product is CASSDRLAGHPGANVLTF.

This rearrangement joins TRBV7-8 to TRBJ1-4, with 8 bases that match TRBD1. The CDR3 runs 16 residues. The V gene's germline CDR1 is SGHVS and CDR2 FQNEAQ. V lost 8 bases to trimming and J lost 6 bases; unmatched junction nucleotides: 14. CDR3 sequence (DNA): TGTGCCAGCGTCGCTCTGGGCAACAGGGGGGATGAAAAACTGTTTTTT. It is translated as CASVALGNRGDEKLFF. The variable domain in full, completed from reference TRBV7-8 and TRBJ1-4, reads GAGVSQSPRYKVAKRGQDVALRCDPISGHVSLFWYQQALGQGPEFLTYFQNEAQLDKSGLPSDRFFAERPEGSVSTLKIQRTQQEDSAVYLCASVALGNRGDEKLFFGSGTQLSVL.

V is TRBV6-5 and J is TRBJ1-2; unclear D gene. The CDR3 loop spans 13 amino acids. The germline gives CDR1 MNHEY, CDR2 SVGAGI. V dropped 7 bases and J dropped 7 bases, with 16 bases sitting between them. CDR3 in amino acids: CASTPAGLGGYTF. CDR3 sequence (DNA): TGTGCCAGCACCCCGGCAGGCCTCGGTGGCTACACCTTC.

This sequence joins TRBV10-3 and TRBJ2-7; 10 bases are a match to TRBD2. This CDR3 contains 15 residues. Per germline, CDR1 ENHRY and CDR2 SYGVKD. The trim removed 7 bases at V and 6 bases at J, leaving 12 bases unmatched. CDR3 sequence reads: CAINQREGRQVEQYF. CDR3 coding DNA: TGTGCCATCAACCAGCGGGAGGGACGTCAGGTCGAGCAGTACTTC.